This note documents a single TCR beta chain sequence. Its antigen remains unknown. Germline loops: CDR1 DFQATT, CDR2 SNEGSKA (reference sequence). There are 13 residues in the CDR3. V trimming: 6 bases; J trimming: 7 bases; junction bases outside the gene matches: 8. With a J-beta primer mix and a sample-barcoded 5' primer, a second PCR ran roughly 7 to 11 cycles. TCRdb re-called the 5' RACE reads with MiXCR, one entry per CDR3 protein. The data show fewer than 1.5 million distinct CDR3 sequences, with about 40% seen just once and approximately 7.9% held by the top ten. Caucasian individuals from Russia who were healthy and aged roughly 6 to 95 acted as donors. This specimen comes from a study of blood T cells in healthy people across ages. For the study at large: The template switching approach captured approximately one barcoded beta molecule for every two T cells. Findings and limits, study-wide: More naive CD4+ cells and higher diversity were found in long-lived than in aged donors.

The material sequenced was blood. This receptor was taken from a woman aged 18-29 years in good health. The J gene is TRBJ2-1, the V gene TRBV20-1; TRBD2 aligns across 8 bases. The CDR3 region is CSAPGLGLNEQFF. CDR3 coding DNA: TGCAGTGCGCCGGGACTAGGGTTGAATGAGCAGTTCTTC.